A single sample gave rise to the 24 T cell receptor beta chains below, sequenced in a study of cytomegalovirus exposure and HLA in healthy donors. The PCR was carried out with 60 Vbeta primers and 13 Jbeta primers. Clones were sequenced by immunoSEQ multiplex PCR, and TCRdb holds only the in-frame ones, with some missing. The sample has roughly 150,000 clones; roughly 70% are singletons. The sample taken for sequencing was PBMCs. These receptors came from a woman younger than 35 in good health and CMV-seropositive.

This clone was seen a single time. The chain recombines TRBV7-2 with TRBJ1-6; D is unclear. V lost 5 bases and J 9 bases, leaving 11 bases between the germline ends. Germline V gene data show CDR1 as SGHTA and CDR2 as FQGNSA. This CDR3 contains 13 residues. The CDR3 sequence: CASSISTGSPLHF. The CDR3 DNA follows: TGTGCCAGCAGCATTAGTACTGGTTCACCCCTCCACTTT.

This chain uses TRBV12-5 with TRBJ1-1; D remains ambiguous. In germline, CDR1 is LGHNT, CDR2 FRNRAP. Trimming stripped 0 bases from V and 1 base from J, with 12 bases between. The CDR3 covers 16 residues. For the CDR3, the DNA is TGTGCTAGTGGTTTGGTATTGGAGAGATCGAACACTGAAGCTTTCTTT. Translation: CASGLVLERSNTEAFF. The whole variable domain, remainder taken from reference TRBV12-5 and TRBJ1-1, is DARVTQTPRHKVTEMGQEVTMRCQPILGHNTVFWYRQTMMQGLELLAYFRNRAPLDDSGMPKDRFSAEMPDATLATLKIQPSEPRDSAVYFCASGLVLERSNTEAFFGQGTRLTVV.

This clone was found a few times. The gene calls are TRBV5-6 and TRBJ1-4; D is undetermined. Trimming took off 0 bases at V and 7 bases at J, with 13 bases between the two ends. This CDR3 is built from 15 residues. Looked up from germline, CDR1 is SGHDT and CDR2 is YYEEEE. The CDR3 bases are TGTGCCAGCAGCTTGGGAGAGGGCAAGGGTGAAAAACTGTTTTTT. It specifies CASSLGEGKGEKLFF.

The rearrangement joins TRBV28 to TRBJ1-1, with 7 bases fitting TRBD1. The CDR3 runs 13 residues. The germline CDR1 and CDR2 sequences are MDHEN and SYDVKM. After removal of 8 bases from V and 1 base from J, the junction contained 4 bases not matched to a gene. CDR3 protein: CASLGTENTEAFF. In DNA, the CDR3 is TGTGCCAGCCTCGGGACAGAGAACACTGAAGCTTTCTTT.

This clone was recorded a few times. The chain joins TRBV18 to TRBJ2-3, with a weak D call TRBD2 (5 bases). The V and J ends lost 5 bases and 2 bases respectively, with 8 bases between them. Germline V gene lookup returns CDR1 KGHSH and CDR2 LQKENI. This CDR3 has 13 amino acids. As DNA, the CDR3 is TGTGCCAGCTCAACCGACTACACAGATACGCAGTATTTT. It codes for CASSTDYTDTQYF.

This clone was seen more than once but under ten times. This sequence joins TRBV25-1 and TRBJ2-2; maybe TRBD1 (8 bases). Germline CDR1 is MGHDK and CDR2 is SYGVNS. The CDR3 consists of 15 residues. The ends were cut back, 6 bases at V and 6 bases at J, with 17 bases in the middle. CDR3 sequence reads: CASSHRGGEAGELFF. The CDR3 region has the DNA TGTGCCAGCAGCCACAGGGGGGGTGAGGCCGGGGAGCTGTTTTTT.

The rearrangement joins TRBV19 to TRBJ2-5, with TRBD1 matching 7 bases. The V gene end was trimmed by 1 base and the J gene end by 0 bases; junction bases not matched to a gene: 2. This CDR3 region has 15 residues. Germline lookup yields CDR1 LNHDA and CDR2 SQIVND (reference sequence). CDR3 coding DNA: TGTGCCAGTAGTATAGCCAGGGGGTACCAAGAGACCCAGTACTTC. Protein sequence: CASSIARGYQETQYF.

This clone has just a few counts. This chain joins TRBV6-5 and TRBJ2-3; 7 nucleotides align to TRBD1. With V trimmed by 2 bases and J by 5 bases, 4 bases remained unmatched. CDR1 and CDR2 (germline): MNHEY, SVGAGI. CDR3 length equals 14 residues. CDR3 sequence: CASSYRNRGDTQYF. In DNA, the CDR3 is TGTGCCAGCAGTTACCGGAACAGGGGAGATACGCAGTATTTT.

V usage is TRBV30 and J usage is TRBJ1-3, with D maybe TRBD1 (5 bases). The CDR3 length is 15 residues. CDR1 is GTSNPN and CDR2 is SVGIG in the germline V gene (reference sequence). The V end lost 0 bases, the J end lost 6 bases, and 15 bases lay between the germline ends. CDR3 DNA: TGTGCCTGGAGTGTACACGAGGGACTGGCAAACACCATATATTTT. This translates into CAWSVHEGLANTIYF.

V is TRBV7-2 and J is TRBJ1-2; no clear D gene. Trimming stripped 6 bases from V and 8 bases from J, with 16 bases between. The length of the CDR3 is 13 residues. The germline CDR1 and CDR2 sequences are SGHTA and FQGNSA. The CDR3 sequence: CASRVPPIEGYTF. The CDR3 DNA reads TGTGCCAGCAGAGTACCCCCTATAGAAGGCTACACCTTC.

CDR3 protein: CASSQSSYNSPLHF. In DNA, the CDR3 is TGCGCCAGCAGCCAGAGCTCCTATAATTCACCCCTCCACTTT. The rearrangement links TRBV4-3 to TRBJ1-6, with D unclear. The germline V gene encodes CDR1 LGHNA and CDR2 YSLEER. V lost 3 bases, J lost 0 bases, and 3 bases lay in between. This CDR3 region has 14 residues.

This clone was found once. This rearrangement joins TRBV5-1 to TRBJ1-1, with 7 bases fitting TRBD1. Germline-derived CDR1 and CDR2 are SGHRS and YFSETQ. The CDR3 totals 14 residues. J was trimmed by 4 bases and V by 2 bases; bases with no gene match: 5. CDR3 sequence: CASSFQDRATEAFF. The CDR3 coding sequence is TGCGCCAGCAGCTTCCAAGACAGGGCCACTGAAGCTTTCTTT.

On this clone itself: An end of the junction does not agree with germline; a read error may underlie this. The chain combines TRBV5-4 with TRBJ1-2; perhaps TRBD1 as D (6 bases). Germline V CDR1 and CDR2: SGHNT, YYREEE (reference sequence). The CDR3 contains 13 residues. The CDR3 DNA reads TGTACCAGCATCCCCGACAGGTCCTATGGCTACACCTTC. It is translated as CTSIPDRSYGYTF.

The chain combines TRBV18 with TRBJ2-5; the D is unclear. Trimming removed 3 bases from V and 5 bases from J, with 13 bases in between. The CDR3 extends over 14 amino acids. Germline CDR1 KGHSH, CDR2 LQKENI. The CDR3 reads CASSPDAAAETQYF. In nucleotides, the CDR3 is TGTGCCAGCTCACCCGACGCGGCGGCGGAGACCCAGTACTTC.

The chain combines TRBV5-1 with TRBJ1-4, with D hard to call. Trimming stripped 3 bases from V and 0 bases from J, with 6 bases between. The CDR3 extends over 14 amino acids. Germline V CDR1 and CDR2: SGHRS, YFSETQ. The CDR3 region is CASSSQSTNEKLFF. For the CDR3, the DNA is TGCGCCAGCAGCTCACAGTCAACTAATGAAAAACTGTTTTTT. The variable domain in full, with the rest retrieved from reference TRBV5-1 and TRBJ1-4, is KAGVTQTPRYLIKTRGQQVTLSCSPISGHRSVSWYQQTPGQGLQFLFEYFSETQRNKGNFPGRFSGRQFSNSRSEMNVSTLELGDSALYLCASSSQSTNEKLFFGSGTQLSVL.

J is TRBJ2-7 and V is TRBV5-1; D is possibly TRBD1 (5 bases). Trimming took off 4 bases at V and 3 bases at J, with 14 bases between the two ends. CDR1 and CDR2 from the germline V gene are SGHRS and YFSETQ. The CDR3 runs 14 residues. The CDR3 DNA sequence: TGCGCCAGCAGCCCTTCTCCAGGGTTCTACGAGCAGTACTTC. It encodes CASSPSPGFYEQYF.

The rearrangement links TRBV2 to TRBJ1-1; TRBD1 is a possible D gene (5 bases). V was cut by 5 bases and J by 1 base, with 8 bases left in between. CDR3 length: 13 amino acids. Germline V gene data show CDR1 as SNHLY and CDR2 as FYNNEI. CDR3 sequence reads: CASSTDRNTEAFF. CDR3 nucleotide sequence: TGTGCCAGCAGTACCGACAGGAACACTGAAGCTTTCTTT.

CDR3 amino acids: CASSSGTGGGNEQFF. The CDR3 region has the DNA TGTGCCAGCAGCTCCGGGACAGGTGGAGGCAATGAGCAGTTCTTC. This chain joins TRBV7-9 and TRBJ2-1; 8 bases map to TRBD1. This CDR3 is built from 15 residues. Germline loops: CDR1 SEHNR, CDR2 FQNEAQ (reference sequence). V trimming: 4 bases; J trimming: 6 bases; junction bases outside the gene matches: 8.

V and J are TRBV27 and TRBJ2-2; D not certain. Trimming cost V 0 bases and J 3 bases, with 14 bases left between them. Per germline, CDR1 MNHEY and CDR2 SMNVEV (reference sequence). There are 17 residues in the CDR3. The CDR3 spells CASSLSSARADTGELFF. The CDR3 DNA reads as TGTGCCAGCAGTTTATCGTCGGCTAGAGCTGACACCGGGGAGCTGTTTTTT.

The J gene is TRBJ1-2, the V gene TRBV30; D is unclear. The CDR3 consists of 13 residues. Trimming cost V 3 bases and J 4 bases, with 12 bases left between them. Germline V gene sequence: CDR1 GTSNPN, CDR2 SVGIG (reference sequence). The CDR3 loop reads CAWRTTGGYGYTF. CDR3 in DNA: TGTGCCTGGAGGACAACCGGAGGCTATGGCTACACCTTC. Drawing the rest from reference TRBV30 and TRBJ1-2, the complete variable domain is SQTIHQWPATLVQPVGSPLSLECTVEGTSNPNLYWYRQAAGRGLQLLFYSVGIGQISSEVPQNLSASRPQDRQFILSSKKLLLSDSGFYLCAWRTTGGYGYTFGSGTRLTVV.

This chain connects TRBV2 to TRBJ2-7; 13 bases align to TRBD2. Trimming took 4 bases from V and 2 from J; bases not matched to a gene: 2. CDR3 length: 15 residues. Germline CDR1 SNHLY, CDR2 FYNNEI. CDR3 sequence: CASSGGLAGAYEQYF. In DNA, the CDR3 is TGTGCCAGCAGTGGAGGACTAGCGGGAGCCTACGAGCAGTACTTC.

This clone was counted only a few times. This chain connects TRBV6-5 to TRBJ2-7, with TRBD1 matching over 9 bases. There are 15 residues in the CDR3. Germline CDR1 reads MNHEY; CDR2 reads SVGAGI. V was pared by 6 bases and J by 1 base, with 7 bases of the junction left unmatched. This chain's CDR3 is CASSQRTGVSYEQYF. The CDR3 bases are TGTGCCAGCAGCCAACGGACAGGGGTGTCCTACGAGCAGTACTTC.

This chain joins TRBV6-6 and TRBJ1-1; no reliable D call. Germline CDR1 is MNHNY and CDR2 is SVGAGI (reference sequence). The CDR3 spans 13 residues. With 8 bases removed from V and 12 bases from J, the gap between germline ends came to 22 bases. The CDR3 DNA reads TGTGCCAGCGGTAACCGGGATACTGAACCCCCTTTCTTT. Translated, it gives CASGNRDTEPPFF.

This CDR3 is CASSFTGGINEKLFF. CDR3 coding DNA: TGTGCCAGCAGTTTTACAGGGGGCATTAATGAAAAACTGTTTTTT. The chain recombines TRBV27 with TRBJ1-4; 9 bases are a match to TRBD1. The CDR3 loop spans 15 amino acids. With 3 bases clipped from V and 4 bases from J, the junction kept 3 bases outside the gene matches. Germline V CDR1 and CDR2: MNHEY, SMNVEV (reference sequence).